Presented here are 3 T cell receptor beta chains from one specimen sequenced in a study of blood T cell repertoires in COVID-19. Profiling relied on immunoSEQ multiplex PCR, and the TCRdb table lists in-frame clones only, not all of them. Of under 150,000 clones listed, about four fifths are singletons. The sample was PBMCs or T cells enriched from blood (not recorded which). The source is a woman aged 50 to 65 who had been exposed to COVID-19.

This sequence joins TRBV5-4 and TRBJ1-3; no clear D gene. Germline CDR1 is SGHNT and CDR2 is YYREEE (reference sequence). Trimming pared 4 bases from V and 4 bases from J, leaving 9 bases between. The CDR3 spans 13 residues. Here the CDR3 DNA reads TGTGCCAGCAGCCCGGGATCCGGAAACACCATATATTTT. This gives the protein CASSPGSGNTIYF.

The table lists this clone with a count of one. This rearrangement joins TRBV4-2 to TRBJ2-4, with a weak D call TRBD1 (5 bases). Germline V gene lookup returns CDR1 LGHNA and CDR2 YNFKEQ. The CDR3 runs 17 residues. Between the trimmed V and J ends, which lost 4 bases and 1 base, there was a span of 17 bases. Here the CDR3 DNA reads TGTGCCAGCAGCCCTAACCTAGGGGTGGGGGCCAAAAACATTCAGTACTTC. Its translation: CASSPNLGVGAKNIQYF.

The chain links TRBV6-2 or TRBV6-3 to TRBJ1-2; 8 bases are shared with TRBD1. V shed 5 bases, J shed 4 bases, and the junction held 9 bases outside the gene matches. This CDR3 is built from 15 residues. Germline assignment: CDR1 MNHEY and CDR2 SVGEGT. The CDR3: CASSAGQGPSYGYTF. DNA for the CDR3: TGTGCCAGCAGTGCCGGACAGGGTCCGTCCTATGGCTACACCTTC.